These 20 T cell receptor beta chains were sequenced from one sample in a study of cytotoxic CD8 clonotypes in ibrutinib-treated CLL. Data came from immunoSEQ multiplex PCR; TCRdb stores just in-frame clones and leaves some out. In the table there are 250,000 to 350,000 clones, roughly 76% of which are singletons. The sample was PBMCs, taken at disease progression, from a patient treated with ibrutinib. Source of these receptors: a human donor with chronic lymphocytic leukemia.

The table lists this clone with a few counts. The V call is TRBV5-1, the J call TRBJ1-1; 7 nucleotides agree with TRBD1. The germline gives CDR1 SGHRS, CDR2 YFSETQ. This CDR3 has 14 amino acids. V shed 4 bases, J shed 2 bases, and the junction held 5 bases outside the gene matches. The DNA for the CDR3 is TGCGCCAGCAGCCAACAGGGGAGCAACACTGAAGCTTTCTTT. This gives the protein CASSQQGSNTEAFF.

The V call is TRBV15, the J call TRBJ2-7; D possibly uses TRBD1 or TRBD2 (5 bases each). Between the trimmed V and J ends, which lost 3 bases and 2 bases, there was a span of 14 bases. The CDR3 consists of 15 residues. Germline V CDR1 and CDR2: LNHNV, YYDKDF (reference sequence). CDR3 loop: CATSSKVGEPYEQYF. Written as DNA, the CDR3 is TGTGCCACCAGCAGTAAGGTGGGGGAGCCCTACGAGCAGTACTTC.

The chain recombines TRBV6-4 with TRBJ1-2; D may be TRBD1 (5 bases). The CDR3 totals 13 residues. V lost 0 bases and J 8 bases, leaving 10 bases between the germline ends. Germline values: CDR1 MRHNA, CDR2 SNTAGT. CDR3 protein: CASSDSRAQGYTF. The CDR3 DNA is TGTGCCAGCAGTGACTCCAGGGCTCAGGGCTACACCTTC.

This clone was recorded once. V is TRBV29-1 and J is TRBJ2-7; TRBD2 matches 10 bases. This CDR3 is 14 amino acids long. CDR1 is SQVTM, CDR2 ANQGSEA, per germline. V lost 3 bases, J lost 7 bases, and 9 bases stayed unmatched. CDR3 DNA: TGCAGCGTTGACTGGACTAGCGGTGGGGGGGAGCAGTACTTC. Its protein is CSVDWTSGGGEQYF.

In this sample, this clone turned up a few times. J is TRBJ2-7 and V is TRBV11-2; D assignment may be TRBD1 or TRBD2 (5 bases each). V lost 3 bases and J 6 bases, leaving 9 bases between the germline ends. Germline lookup yields CDR1 SGHAT and CDR2 FQNNGV. The CDR3 covers 12 residues. The CDR3 DNA is TGTGCCAGCAGCTTGGGACCATTCGAGCAGTACTTC. Its translation is CASSLGPFEQYF.

V gene TRBV5-4 combines with J gene TRBJ2-7; 9 bases agree with TRBD2. CDR3 size: 15 residues. V gave up 1 base and J gave up 3 bases; unmatched junction bases: 5. Germline values: CDR1 SGHNT, CDR2 YYREEE (reference sequence). Written as DNA, the CDR3 is TGTGCCAGCAGCTTGACCGGGACTAGCAGCTACGAGCAGTACTTC. Protein: CASSLTGTSSYEQYF.

The J gene is TRBJ2-7, the V gene TRBV9; TRBD1 aligns across 7 bases. CDR3 length: 14 residues. J was trimmed by 2 bases and V by 3 bases; bases with no gene match: 5. Germline-derived CDR1 and CDR2 are SGDLS and YYNGEE. This CDR3 is CASSAGTVPYEQYF. The CDR3 coding sequence is TGTGCCAGCAGCGCCGGGACAGTTCCCTACGAGCAGTACTTC.

This clone appeared once. The chain carries TRBV7-9 and TRBJ2-1; 9 bases are a match to TRBD2. Losses at the gene ends were 6 bases for V and 4 bases for J; bases not matched to a gene: 16. Germline V lookup: CDR1 SEHNR, CDR2 FQNEAQ (reference sequence). The CDR3 consists of 18 residues. Written as DNA, the CDR3 is TGTGCCAGCAGTTCTACTCGCGGGGGGGCCCTTGGGTACAATGAGCAGTTCTTC. It specifies CASSSTRGGALGYNEQFF.

The V gene is TRBV6-6, the J gene TRBJ2-3, with TRBD2 identical over 14 bases. The CDR3 contains 16 residues. The ends lost 6 bases at V and 5 bases at J; junction bases unmatched: 7. CDR1 MNHNY and CDR2 SVGAGI come from the germline V gene (reference sequence). The CDR3: CASRHMGLAGVDTQYF. The CDR3 DNA reads TGTGCCAGCAGGCACATGGGACTAGCGGGGGTAGATACGCAGTATTTT.

The chain couples TRBV15 to TRBJ2-3; no definite D call. Germline V gene sequence: CDR1 LNHNV, CDR2 YYDKDF (reference sequence). Trimming pared 2 bases from V and 1 base from J, leaving 16 bases between. The CDR3 is 17 residues long. CDR3 loop: CATSRTRATAGTDTQYF. Here the CDR3 DNA reads TGTGCCACCAGCAGAACCCGGGCGACGGCCGGCACAGATACGCAGTATTTT.

The V call is TRBV19, the J call TRBJ1-3; D gene unclear. CDR1 and CDR2 from the germline V gene are LNHDA and SQIVND (reference sequence). The CDR3 covers 15 residues. V lost 2 bases and J lost 2, with 10 bases in between. Here the CDR3 DNA reads TGTGCCAGTAGTATAAAGGTTGGCCCTGGAAACACCATATATTTT. Translated, it gives CASSIKVGPGNTIYF.

The J gene is TRBJ2-1, the V gene TRBV27, with D perhaps TRBD2 (6 bases). V lost 3 bases and J lost 3, with 12 bases in between. The germline gives CDR1 MNHEY, CDR2 SMNVEV (reference sequence). This CDR3 region has 15 residues. CDR3 residues: CASSFGAGSYNEQFF. Here the CDR3 DNA reads TGTGCCAGCAGTTTTGGGGCGGGGAGCTACAATGAGCAGTTCTTC.

The J gene is TRBJ2-7, the V gene TRBV7-9, with D hard to call. The V gene's germline CDR1 is SEHNR and CDR2 FQNEAQ (reference sequence). Trimming left V 5 bases short and J 0 bases short, with 8 bases between. The CDR3 contains 13 residues. The CDR3 reads CASSPVASYEQYF. The CDR3 DNA follows: TGTGCCAGCAGCCCAGTGGCCTCCTACGAGCAGTACTTC.

The chain recombines TRBV5-1 with TRBJ2-3; a possible D gene is TRBD1 (6 bases). V lost 0 bases and J lost 3, with 14 bases in between. The CDR3 consists of 16 residues. The germline CDR1 and CDR2 sequences are SGHRS and YFSETQ. For the CDR3, the DNA is TGCGCCAGCAGCTTGGGACCAGGGGTGGGGACAGATACGCAGTATTTT. This gives the protein CASSLGPGVGTDTQYF. Looking up the rest from reference TRBV5-1 and TRBJ2-3 gives the full variable domain: KAGVTQTPRYLIKTRGQQVTLSCSPISGHRSVSWYQQTPGQGLQFLFEYFSETQRNKGNFPGRFSGRQFSNSRSEMNVSTLELGDSALYLCASSLGPGVGTDTQYFGPGTRLTVL.

This sequence joins TRBV4-1 and TRBJ2-1, with 7 bases lining up with TRBD2. From germline, CDR1 is MGHRA and CDR2 YSYEKL. V lost 1 base to trimming and J lost 12 bases; unmatched junction nucleotides: 12. The CDR3 covers 15 residues. Here the CDR3 DNA reads TGCGCCAGCAGCCAAGTAGGAGCGGGGAGCCCGTGGCAGTTCTTC. Protein: CASSQVGAGSPWQFF.

This clone was found a few times. V is TRBV2 and J is TRBJ2-1, with D perhaps TRBD2 (5 bases). V lost 3 bases and J 10 bases, leaving 7 bases between the germline ends. CDR3 length: 11 amino acids. Germline lookup yields CDR1 SNHLY and CDR2 FYNNEI. CDR3 DNA sequence: TGTGCCAGCAGTGACGAGGGAGAGCAGTTCTTC. It codes for CASSDEGEQFF. Together with reference TRBV2 and TRBJ2-1, the CDR3 gives the full variable domain: EPEVTQTPSHQVTQMGQEVILRCVPISNHLYFYWYRQILGQKVEFLVSFYNNEISEKSEIFDDQFSVERPDGSNFTLKIRSTKLEDSAMYFCASSDEGEQFFGPGTRLTVL.

This chain connects TRBV29-1 to TRBJ1-2; D is undetermined. The germline V gene has CDR1 SQVTM and CDR2 ANQGSEA. The CDR3 is 13 amino acids. Trimming removed 6 bases from V and 3 bases from J, with 14 bases in between. For the CDR3, the DNA is TGCAGCGTAGTTCCCACCGCGGACTATGGCTACACCTTC. Translated: CSVVPTADYGYTF.

This sequence joins TRBV19 and TRBJ2-7; TRBD1 aligns across 7 bases. Losses at the gene ends were 0 bases for V and 2 bases for J; bases not matched to a gene: 4. The CDR3 has 15 amino acids. In germline, CDR1 is LNHDA, CDR2 SQIVND (reference sequence). CDR3 residues: CASSIDGQAAYEQYF. The DNA of the CDR3 is TGTGCCAGTAGTATAGACGGACAGGCCGCCTACGAGCAGTACTTC.

This sequence joins TRBV4-2 and TRBJ1-1; D gene uncertain. V shed 0 bases and J shed 3 bases, with 5 bases lying between them. Germline loops: CDR1 LGHNA, CDR2 YNFKEQ. The CDR3 covers 13 residues. The CDR3 bases are TGTGCCAGCAGCCAAGATATTTACACTGAAGCTTTCTTT. This translates into CASSQDIYTEAFF.

The genes are TRBV7-6 and TRBJ2-3, with D possibly being TRBD1 or TRBD2 (7 bases each). Trimming took 5 bases from V and 6 from J, leaving 18 bases between them. The germline CDR1 and CDR2 sequences are SGHVS and FNYEAQ. This CDR3 contains 15 residues. The DNA of the CDR3 is TGTGCCAGCAGCACCTGGGAGGGGGCAGGTGATACGCAGTATTTT. It is translated as CASSTWEGAGDTQYF.